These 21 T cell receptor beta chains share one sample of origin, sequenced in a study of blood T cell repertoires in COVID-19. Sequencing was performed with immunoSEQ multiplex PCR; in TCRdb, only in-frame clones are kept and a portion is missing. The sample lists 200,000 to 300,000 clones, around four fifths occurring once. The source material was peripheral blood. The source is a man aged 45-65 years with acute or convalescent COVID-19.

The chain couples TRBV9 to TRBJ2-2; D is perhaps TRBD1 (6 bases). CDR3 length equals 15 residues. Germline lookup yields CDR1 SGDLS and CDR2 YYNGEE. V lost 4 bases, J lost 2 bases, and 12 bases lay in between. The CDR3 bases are TGTGCCAGCAGCTTCGGACAGATAAACACCGGGGAGCTGTTTTTT. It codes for CASSFGQINTGELFF.

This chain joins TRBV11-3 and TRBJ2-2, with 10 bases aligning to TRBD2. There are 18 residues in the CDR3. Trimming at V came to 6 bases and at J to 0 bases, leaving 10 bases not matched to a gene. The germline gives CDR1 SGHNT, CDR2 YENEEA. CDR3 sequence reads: CASSPGLAGETNTGELFF. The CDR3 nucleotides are TGTGCCAGCAGTCCCGGGCTAGCGGGGGAAACGAACACCGGGGAGCTGTTTTTT.

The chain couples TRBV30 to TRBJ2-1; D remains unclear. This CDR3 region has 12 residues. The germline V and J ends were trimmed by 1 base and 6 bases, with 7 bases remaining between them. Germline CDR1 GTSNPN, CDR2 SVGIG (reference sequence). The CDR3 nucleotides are TGTGCCTGGAGTGATTCGGGCAATGAGCAGTTCTTC. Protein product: CAWSDSGNEQFF. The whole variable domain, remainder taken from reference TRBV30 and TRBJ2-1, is SQTIHQWPATLVQPVGSPLSLECTVEGTSNPNLYWYRQAAGRGLQLLFYSVGIGQISSEVPQNLSASRPQDRQFILSSKKLLLSDSGFYLCAWSDSGNEQFFGPGTRLTVL.

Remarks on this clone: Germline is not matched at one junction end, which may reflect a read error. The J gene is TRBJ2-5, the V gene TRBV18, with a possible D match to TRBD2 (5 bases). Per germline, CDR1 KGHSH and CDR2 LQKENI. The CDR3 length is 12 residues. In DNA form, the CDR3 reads TGTGCCAGCTCGCCACCAGGAGGGACCCAGTACTTC. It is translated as CASSPPGGTQYF.

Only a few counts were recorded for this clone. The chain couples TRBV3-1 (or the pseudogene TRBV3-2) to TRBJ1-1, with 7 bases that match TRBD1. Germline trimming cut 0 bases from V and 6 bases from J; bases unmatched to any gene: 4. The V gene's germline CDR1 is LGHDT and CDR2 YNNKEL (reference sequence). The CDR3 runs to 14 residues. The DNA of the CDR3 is TGTGCCAGCAGCCAAGAAGGGGGCAGCGCTGAAGCTTTCTTT. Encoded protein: CASSQEGGSAEAFF.

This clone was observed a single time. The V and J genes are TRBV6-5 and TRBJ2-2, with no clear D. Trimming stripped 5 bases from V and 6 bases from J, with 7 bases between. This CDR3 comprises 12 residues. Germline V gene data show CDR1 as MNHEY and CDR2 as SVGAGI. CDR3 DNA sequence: TGTGCCAGCAGTCTCAGGCCCGGGGAGCTGTTTTTT. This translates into CASSLRPGELFF.

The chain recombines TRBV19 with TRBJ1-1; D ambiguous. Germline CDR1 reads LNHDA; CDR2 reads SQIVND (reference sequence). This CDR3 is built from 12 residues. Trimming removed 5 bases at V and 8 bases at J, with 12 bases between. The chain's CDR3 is CASSFFSGEAFF. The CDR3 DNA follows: TGTGCCAGTAGTTTCTTCTCGGGAGAAGCTTTCTTT. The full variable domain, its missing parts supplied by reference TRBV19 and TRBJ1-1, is DGGITQSPKYLFRKEGQNVTLSCEQNLNHDAMYWYRQDPGQGLRLIYYSQIVNDFQKGDIAEGYSVSREKKESFPLTVTSAQKNPTAFYLCASSFFSGEAFFGQGTRLTVV.

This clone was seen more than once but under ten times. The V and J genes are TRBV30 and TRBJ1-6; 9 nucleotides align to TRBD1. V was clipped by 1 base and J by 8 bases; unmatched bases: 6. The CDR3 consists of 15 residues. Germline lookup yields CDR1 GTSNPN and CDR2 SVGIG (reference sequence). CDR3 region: CAWSDMGQGYSPLHF. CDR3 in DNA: TGTGCCTGGAGTGATATGGGACAGGGATATTCACCCCTCCACTTT.

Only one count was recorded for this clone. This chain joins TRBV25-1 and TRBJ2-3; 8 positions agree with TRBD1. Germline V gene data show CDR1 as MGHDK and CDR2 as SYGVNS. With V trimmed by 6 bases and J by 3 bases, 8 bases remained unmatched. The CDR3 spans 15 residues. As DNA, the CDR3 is TGTGCCAGCAGGCTGACAGGGGCGCTGACAGATACGCAGTATTTT. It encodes CASRLTGALTDTQYF.

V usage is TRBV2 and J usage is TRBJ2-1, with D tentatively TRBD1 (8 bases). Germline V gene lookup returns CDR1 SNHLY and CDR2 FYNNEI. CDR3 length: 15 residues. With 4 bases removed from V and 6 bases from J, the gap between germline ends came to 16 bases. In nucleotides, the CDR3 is TGTGCCAGCAGTGTACAGGGGGGGGTGGGCAATGAGCAGTTCTTC. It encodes CASSVQGGVGNEQFF.

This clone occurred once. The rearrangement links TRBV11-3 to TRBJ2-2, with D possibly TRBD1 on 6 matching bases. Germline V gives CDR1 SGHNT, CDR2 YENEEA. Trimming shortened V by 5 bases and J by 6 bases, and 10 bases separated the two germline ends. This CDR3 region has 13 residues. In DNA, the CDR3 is TGTGCCAGCAGCCCACAGGGTTCCGGGGAGCTGTTTTTT. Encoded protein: CASSPQGSGELFF.

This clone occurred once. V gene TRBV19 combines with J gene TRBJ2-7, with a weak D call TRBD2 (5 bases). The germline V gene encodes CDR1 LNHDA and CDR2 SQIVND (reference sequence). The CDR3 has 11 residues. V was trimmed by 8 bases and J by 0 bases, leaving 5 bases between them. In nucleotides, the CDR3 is TGTGCCAGTCGGGACTCCTACGAGCAGTACTTC. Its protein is CASRDSYEQYF.

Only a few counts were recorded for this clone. The CDR3 reads CASSFRGQEGYTF. CDR3 nucleotides: TGTGCCAGCAGCTTCAGGGGGCAGGAAGGCTACACCTTC. The chain carries TRBV11-3 and TRBJ1-2, with 8 bases identical to TRBD1. The CDR3 length is 13 residues. With 3 bases clipped from V and 8 bases from J, the junction kept 5 bases outside the gene matches. The V gene's germline CDR1 is SGHNT and CDR2 YENEEA.

The CDR3 nucleotides are TGTGCCAGCAGGGGAGGTTCTGGGGCCAACGTCCTGACTTTC. Translated, it gives CASRGGSGANVLTF. The chain couples TRBV25-1 to TRBJ2-6; possible D gene TRBD2, 6 bases. This CDR3 contains 14 residues. Trimming cost V 6 bases and J 1 base, with 7 bases left between them. Per germline, CDR1 MGHDK and CDR2 SYGVNS. The variable domain in full, with the rest retrieved from reference TRBV25-1 and TRBJ2-6, is EADIYQTPRYLVIGTGKKITLECSQTMGHDKMYWYQQDPGMELHLIHYSYGVNSTEKGDLSSESTVSRIRTEHFPLTLESARPSHTSQYLCASRGGSGANVLTFGAGSRLTVL.

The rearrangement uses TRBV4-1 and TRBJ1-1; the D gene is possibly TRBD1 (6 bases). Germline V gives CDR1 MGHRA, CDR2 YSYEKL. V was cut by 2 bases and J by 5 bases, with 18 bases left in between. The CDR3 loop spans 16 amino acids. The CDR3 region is CASSQQSPGEGTEAFF. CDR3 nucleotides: TGCGCCAGCAGCCAACAGTCCCCAGGGGAGGGGACTGAAGCTTTCTTT.

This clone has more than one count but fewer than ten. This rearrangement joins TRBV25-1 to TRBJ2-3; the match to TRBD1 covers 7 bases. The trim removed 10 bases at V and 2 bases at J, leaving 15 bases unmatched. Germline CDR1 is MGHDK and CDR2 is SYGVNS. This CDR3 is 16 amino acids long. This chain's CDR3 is CATVPRRDSYTDTQYF. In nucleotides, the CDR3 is TGTGCCACCGTACCGAGAAGGGACAGCTACACAGATACGCAGTATTTT.

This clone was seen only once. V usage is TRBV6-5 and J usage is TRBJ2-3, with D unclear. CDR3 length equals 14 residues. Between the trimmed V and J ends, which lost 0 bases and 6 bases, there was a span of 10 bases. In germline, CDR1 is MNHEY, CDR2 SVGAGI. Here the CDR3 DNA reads TGTGCCAGCAGTTACTCGGGCTTGATGGATACGCAGTATTTT. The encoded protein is CASSYSGLMDTQYF.

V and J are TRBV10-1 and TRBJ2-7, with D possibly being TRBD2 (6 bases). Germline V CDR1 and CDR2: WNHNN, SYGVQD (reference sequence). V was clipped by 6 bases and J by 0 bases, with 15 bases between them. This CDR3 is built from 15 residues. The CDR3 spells CASRSRTGDSYEQYF. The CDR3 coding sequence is TGCGCCAGCAGGTCGCGCACGGGAGACTCCTACGAGCAGTACTTC.

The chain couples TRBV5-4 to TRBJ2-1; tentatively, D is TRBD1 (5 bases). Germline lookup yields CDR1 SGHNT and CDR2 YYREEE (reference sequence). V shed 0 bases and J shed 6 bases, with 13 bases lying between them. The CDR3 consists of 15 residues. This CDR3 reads CASSLVSGPVNEQFF. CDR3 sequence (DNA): TGTGCCAGCAGCTTGGTATCAGGGCCTGTCAATGAGCAGTTCTTC. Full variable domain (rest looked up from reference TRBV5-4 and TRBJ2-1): ETGVTQSPTHLIKTRGQQVTLRCSSQSGHNTVSWYQQALGQGPQFIFQYYREEENGRGNFPPRFSGLQFPNYSSELNVNALELDDSALYLCASSLVSGPVNEQFFGPGTRLTVL.

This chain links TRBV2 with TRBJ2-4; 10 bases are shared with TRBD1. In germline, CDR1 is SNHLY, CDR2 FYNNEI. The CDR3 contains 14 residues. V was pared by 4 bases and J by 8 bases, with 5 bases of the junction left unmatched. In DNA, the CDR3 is TGTGCCAGCAGTGTAAGGGACAGGGGTCACATTCAGTACTTC. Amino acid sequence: CASSVRDRGHIQYF.

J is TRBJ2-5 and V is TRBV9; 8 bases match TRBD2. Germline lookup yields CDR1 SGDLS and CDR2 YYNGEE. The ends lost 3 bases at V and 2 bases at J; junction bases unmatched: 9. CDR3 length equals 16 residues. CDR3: CASSARAGEHQETQYF. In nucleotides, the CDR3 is TGTGCCAGCAGCGCTAGAGCGGGAGAGCATCAAGAGACCCAGTACTTC. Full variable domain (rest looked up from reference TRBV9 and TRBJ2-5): DSGVTQTPKHLITATGQRVTLRCSPRSGDLSVYWYQQSLDQGLQFLIQYYNGEERAKGNILERFSAQQFPDLHSELNLSSLELGDSALYFCASSARAGEHQETQYFGPGTRLLVL.